This T cell receptor (beta chain) was captured in a study of blood T cell repertoires in COVID-19. Looking at the study overall: Acute and convalescent COVID-19 samples came from the United States, Italy and Spain.

The CDR3 is 12 amino acids. Trimming removed 5 bases at V and 6 bases at J, with 8 bases between. The germline CDR1 and CDR2 sequences are SGHRS and YFSETQ. The repertoire was sequenced with immunoSEQ multiplex PCR; TCRdb's copy has only in-frame clones and lacks some. The sample lists roughly 100,000 clones, 84% occurring once. The chain employs TRBV5-1 and TRBJ2-2; possible D gene TRBD1, 5 bases. Sequencing used peripheral blood. The sequence was collected from a human donor in a cohort sampled during active COVID-19. The CDR3 spells CASRQESGELFF. Written as DNA, the CDR3 is TGCGCCAGCAGACAGGAGTCCGGGGAGCTGTTTTTT.